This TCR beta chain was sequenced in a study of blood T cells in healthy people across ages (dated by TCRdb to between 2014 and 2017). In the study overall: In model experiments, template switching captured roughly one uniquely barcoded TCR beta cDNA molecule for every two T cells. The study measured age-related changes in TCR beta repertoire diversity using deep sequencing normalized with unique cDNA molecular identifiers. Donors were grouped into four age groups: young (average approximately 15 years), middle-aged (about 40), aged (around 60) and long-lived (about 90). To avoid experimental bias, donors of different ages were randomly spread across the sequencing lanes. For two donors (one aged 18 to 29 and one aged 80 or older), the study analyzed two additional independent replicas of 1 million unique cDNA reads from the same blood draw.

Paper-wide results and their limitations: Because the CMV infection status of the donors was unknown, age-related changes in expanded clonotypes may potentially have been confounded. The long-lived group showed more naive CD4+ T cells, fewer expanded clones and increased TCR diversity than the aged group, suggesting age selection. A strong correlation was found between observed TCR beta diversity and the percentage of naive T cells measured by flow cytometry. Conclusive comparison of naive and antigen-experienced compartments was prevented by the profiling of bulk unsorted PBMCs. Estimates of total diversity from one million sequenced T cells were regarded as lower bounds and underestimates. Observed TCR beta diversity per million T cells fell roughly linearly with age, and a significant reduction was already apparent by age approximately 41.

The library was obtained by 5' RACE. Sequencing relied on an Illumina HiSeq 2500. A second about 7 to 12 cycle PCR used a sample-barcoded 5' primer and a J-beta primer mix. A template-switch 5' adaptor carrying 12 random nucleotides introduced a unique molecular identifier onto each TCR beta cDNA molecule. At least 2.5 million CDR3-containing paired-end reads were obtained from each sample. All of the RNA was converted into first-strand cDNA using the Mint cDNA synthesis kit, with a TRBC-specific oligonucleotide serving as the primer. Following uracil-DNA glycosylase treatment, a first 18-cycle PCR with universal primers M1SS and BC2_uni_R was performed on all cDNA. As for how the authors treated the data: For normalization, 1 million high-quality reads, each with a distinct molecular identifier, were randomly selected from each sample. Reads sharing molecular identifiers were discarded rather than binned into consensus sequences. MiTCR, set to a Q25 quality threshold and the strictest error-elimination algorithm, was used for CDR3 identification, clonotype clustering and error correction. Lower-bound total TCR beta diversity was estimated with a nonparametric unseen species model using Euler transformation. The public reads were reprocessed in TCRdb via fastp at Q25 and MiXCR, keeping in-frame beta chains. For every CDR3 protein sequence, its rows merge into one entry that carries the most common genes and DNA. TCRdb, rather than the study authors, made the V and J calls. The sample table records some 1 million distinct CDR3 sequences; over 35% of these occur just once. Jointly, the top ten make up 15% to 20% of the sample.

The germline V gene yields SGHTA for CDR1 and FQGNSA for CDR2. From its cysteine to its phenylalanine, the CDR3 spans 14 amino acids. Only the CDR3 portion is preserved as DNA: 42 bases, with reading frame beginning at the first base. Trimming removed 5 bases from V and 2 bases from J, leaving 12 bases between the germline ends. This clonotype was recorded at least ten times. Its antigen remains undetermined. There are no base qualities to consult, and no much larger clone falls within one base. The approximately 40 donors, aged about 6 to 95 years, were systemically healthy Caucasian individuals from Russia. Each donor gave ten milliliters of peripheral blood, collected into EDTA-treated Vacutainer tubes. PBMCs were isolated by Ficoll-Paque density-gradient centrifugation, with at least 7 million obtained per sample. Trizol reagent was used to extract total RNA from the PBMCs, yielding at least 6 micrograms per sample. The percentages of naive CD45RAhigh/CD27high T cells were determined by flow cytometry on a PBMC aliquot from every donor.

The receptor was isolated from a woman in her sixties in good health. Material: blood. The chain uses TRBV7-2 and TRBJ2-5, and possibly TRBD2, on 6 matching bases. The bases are TGTGCCAGCAGCCCCCCGGGACTTCAAGAGACCCAGTACTTC. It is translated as CASSPPGLQETQYF.